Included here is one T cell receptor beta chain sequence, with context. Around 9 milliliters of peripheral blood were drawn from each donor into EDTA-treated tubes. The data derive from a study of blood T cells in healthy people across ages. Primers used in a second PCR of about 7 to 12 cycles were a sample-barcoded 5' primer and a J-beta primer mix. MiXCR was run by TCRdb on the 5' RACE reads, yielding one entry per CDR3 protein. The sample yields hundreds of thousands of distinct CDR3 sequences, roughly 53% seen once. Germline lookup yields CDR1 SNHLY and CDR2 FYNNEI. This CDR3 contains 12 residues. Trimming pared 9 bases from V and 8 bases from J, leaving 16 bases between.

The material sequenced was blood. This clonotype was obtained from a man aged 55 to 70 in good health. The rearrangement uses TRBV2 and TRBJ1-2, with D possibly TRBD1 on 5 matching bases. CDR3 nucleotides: TGTGCCAGTGTAGTCCAAAGGGGAGGCTACACCTTC. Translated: CASVVQRGGYTF.